The 16 T cell receptor beta chains below come from one sample, sequenced in a study of blood T cell repertoires in COVID-19. The protocol was immunoSEQ multiplex PCR, while the TCRdb copy is restricted to in-frame clones and leaves out a portion. Here the sample spans about 140,000 clones, roughly 87% being singletons. Sequencing input: peripheral blood. The receptors come from a man between 65 and 85 years old with acute or convalescent COVID-19.

This clone was observed a single time. This rearrangement joins TRBV5-4 to TRBJ1-1; 11 bases match TRBD1. The length of the CDR3 is 18 residues. CDR1 is SGHNT and CDR2 is YYREEE in the germline V gene (reference sequence). V shed 4 bases, J shed 0 bases, and the junction held 11 bases outside the gene matches. The CDR3 DNA sequence: TGTGCCAGCAGCGGAACCGGGACAGGGGGGCGGTTGAACACTGAAGCTTTCTTT. Amino acids: CASSGTGTGGRLNTEAFF.

This chain joins TRBV9 and TRBJ1-3; D remains unclear. The ends were cut back, 0 bases at V and 2 bases at J, with 12 bases in the middle. The CDR3 totals 16 residues. Germline V gene sequence: CDR1 SGDLS, CDR2 YYNGEE. In DNA, the CDR3 is TGTGCCAGCAGCGTAGCGCCCGGGAATGCTGGAAACACCATATATTTT. It specifies CASSVAPGNAGNTIYF.

The V call is TRBV6-5, the J call TRBJ2-5, with D hard to call. Germline V gene data show CDR1 as MNHEY and CDR2 as SVGAGI. The V gene lost 8 bases and the J gene lost 5 bases, with 12 bases spanning the gap. CDR3 length equals 12 residues. The CDR3 region has the DNA TGTGCCAGCGCTCTGGCTGGCGAGACCCAGTACTTC. It codes for CASALAGETQYF.

The rearrangement joins TRBV11-3 to TRBJ2-1; TRBD1 aligns across 7 bases. This CDR3 contains 15 residues. Germline CDR1 and CDR2: SGHNT and YENEEA. Unmatched junction bases numbered 7, after V lost 5 bases and J lost 3 bases. The CDR3 reads CASSTRDSSYNEQFF. The DNA for the CDR3 is TGTGCCAGCAGCACCCGGGACAGCAGCTACAATGAGCAGTTCTTC.

This clone was observed a few times. The chain recombines TRBV2 with TRBJ2-4; TRBD2 might be the D (6 bases). V lost 6 bases, J lost 9 bases, and 12 bases lay in between. This CDR3 region has 12 residues. Germline CDR1 is SNHLY and CDR2 is FYNNEI. This CDR3 is CASRGLGGIQYF. The CDR3 nucleotides read TGTGCCAGCAGGGGACTTGGGGGCATTCAGTACTTC.

Only one count was recorded for this clone. The chain has TRBV12-3 or TRBV12-4 and TRBJ1-4; TRBD1 agrees at 8 bases. The V segment lost 6 bases and the J segment 7 bases; nucleotides outside the gene matches: 4. The CDR3 covers 13 residues. The CDR3 loop reads CASRWTGSEKLFF. The CDR3, as DNA: TGTGCCAGCAGGTGGACAGGGTCTGAAAAACTGTTTTTT.

The chain uses TRBV2 and TRBJ2-7; 13 bases agree with TRBD2. The CDR3 sequence is 13 residues long. V lost 4 bases to trimming and J lost 13 bases; unmatched junction nucleotides: 7. Germline V gene lookup returns CDR1 SNHLY and CDR2 FYNNEI. CDR3 bases: TGTGCCAGCAGTGGCGGACTAGCGGGGGCCCAATACTTC. Translated, it gives CASSGGLAGAQYF.

The rearrangement links TRBV29-1 to TRBJ2-5, with D perhaps matching TRBD2 (6 bases). This CDR3 is built from 12 residues. Trimming pared 5 bases from V and 2 bases from J, leaving 9 bases between. CDR1 is SQVTM, CDR2 ANQGSEA, per germline. This CDR3 reads CSVREAQETQYF. The CDR3 nucleotides are TGCAGCGTTAGGGAGGCACAAGAGACCCAGTACTTC.

CDR3 sequence: CASSKDPGTPQRETQYF. The DNA for the CDR3 is TGTGCCAGTAGTAAAGACCCCGGGACACCCCAAAGGGAGACCCAGTACTTC. The V and J genes are TRBV19 and TRBJ2-5; a weak D match, TRBD1 (6 bases). The CDR3 is 17 residues long. Trimming stripped 4 bases from V and 5 bases from J, with 23 bases between. Germline CDR1 and CDR2: LNHDA and SQIVND (reference sequence). Looking up the rest from reference TRBV19 and TRBJ2-5 gives the full variable domain: DGGITQSPKYLFRKEGQNVTLSCEQNLNHDAMYWYRQDPGQGLRLIYYSQIVNDFQKGDIAEGYSVSREKKESFPLTVTSAQKNPTAFYLCASSKDPGTPQRETQYFGPGTRLLVL.

This chain connects TRBV19 to TRBJ1-5; 12 positions agree with TRBD1. The CDR3 runs to 18 residues. Trimming removed 4 bases from V and 2 bases from J; junction bases left unmatched: 9. CDR1 and CDR2 from the germline V gene are LNHDA and SQIVND (reference sequence). The CDR3 DNA is TGTGCCAGTAGTACCCGGGGGGACAGGGGGCTAGGCAATCAGCCCCAGCATTTT. It codes for CASSTRGDRGLGNQPQHF.

The CDR3 sequence is CAIRREDSGNTIYF. Written as DNA, the CDR3 is TGTGCCATCAGGCGAGAGGACAGTGGAAACACCATATATTTT. This sequence joins TRBV10-3 and TRBJ1-3, with a tentative D call TRBD1 (6 bases). Germline lookup yields CDR1 ENHRY and CDR2 SYGVKD. V was pared by 6 bases and J by 3 bases, with 12 bases between. This CDR3 is 14 amino acids long.

The J gene is TRBJ2-4, the V gene TRBV6-5; 7 bases agree with TRBD2. J was trimmed by 0 bases and V by 6 bases; bases with no gene match: 5. Germline CDR1 reads MNHEY; CDR2 reads SVGAGI. This CDR3 has 15 residues. The CDR3: CASSQRGLAKNIQYF. The CDR3 DNA reads TGTGCCAGCAGCCAGCGGGGACTAGCCAAAAACATTCAGTACTTC.

This clone was seen a few times. The chain recombines TRBV19 with TRBJ1-1, with D perhaps TRBD1 (5 bases). Germline V gene data show CDR1 as LNHDA and CDR2 as SQIVND (reference sequence). V was shortened by 7 bases and J by 7 bases, with 19 bases between the two germline ends. This CDR3 spans 14 amino acids. DNA of the CDR3: TGTGCCAGTAATCCATTGGGGCAGACGGGTGAAGCTTTCTTT. This codes for CASNPLGQTGEAFF.

J is TRBJ1-1 and V is TRBV12-5; unclear D gene. Germline V lookup: CDR1 LGHNT, CDR2 FRNRAP. V gave up 3 bases and J gave up 0 bases, with 5 bases separating them. The CDR3 has 13 residues. DNA of the CDR3: TGTGCTAGTGGTTTCGCGTTGAACACTGAAGCTTTCTTT. Translating it yields CASGFALNTEAFF.

The V call is TRBV5-4, the J call TRBJ2-5, with TRBD2 identical over 11 bases. The germline CDR1 and CDR2 sequences are SGHNT and YYREEE (reference sequence). V lost 4 bases, J lost 1 base, and 6 bases stayed unmatched. The CDR3 is made up of 16 amino acids. The CDR3 here is CASSHPTSGAQETQYF. CDR3 nucleotide sequence: TGTGCCAGCAGCCACCCGACTAGCGGGGCCCAAGAGACCCAGTACTTC.

V and J are TRBV7-9 and TRBJ2-2, with D hard to call. CDR1 is SEHNR and CDR2 is FQNEAQ in the germline V gene (reference sequence). The CDR3 covers 13 residues. Trimming pared 11 bases from V and 0 bases from J, leaving 10 bases between. The CDR3 reads CALRQANTGELFF. CDR3 nucleotides: TGTGCCTTGCGTCAGGCGAACACCGGGGAGCTGTTTTTT.